This T cell receptor (beta chain) originates from a study of T cell responses to AZD1222 COVID-19 vaccine. Sequencing used immunoSEQ multiplex PCR; TCRdb keeps in-frame clones, though not all of them. The sample includes more than 85,000 clones, nearly 90% seen only once; the top ten take approximately 40%. This clone was seen a handful of times. The CDR3 is made up of 15 amino acids. V shed 0 bases and J shed 0 bases, with 9 bases lying between them. Germline-derived CDR1 and CDR2 are SGHNT and YYREEE (reference sequence). Pooled together were second doses at about 4 or about 12 weeks. The receptor comes from an adult who received the AZD1222 COVID-19 vaccine. This rearrangement joins TRBV5-4 to TRBJ1-1; D is perhaps TRBD1 (5 bases). This specimen consisted of peripheral blood, obtained 28 days after the second AZD1222 dose. This CDR3 is CASSLGGTVNTEAFF. The CDR3 DNA reads TGTGCCAGCAGCTTGGGAGGGACGGTGAACACTGAAGCTTTCTTT.